This T cell receptor beta chain was sequenced during a study of siplizumab effects on memory and regulatory T cells. The CDR3 is made up of 15 amino acids. Trimming pared 3 bases from V and 6 bases from J, leaving 14 bases between. In germline, CDR1 is LNHDA, CDR2 SQIVND (reference sequence). Sequenced by immunoSEQ multiplex PCR; TCRdb stores in-frame clones only, minus some. The repertoire holds about 100,000 clones, with about 91% as singletons. The sequenced sample consisted of Tregs sorted from blood. The origin of this receptor is a human donor in good health. The gene calls are TRBV19 and TRBJ2-2; the D gene could be TRBD1 or TRBD2 (5 bases each). This CDR3 reads CASSITPRGPGELFF. The CDR3 DNA follows: TGTGCCAGTAGTATCACCCCGAGGGGCCCCGGGGAGCTGTTTTTT.